These 9 T cell receptor beta chains originate from one sample sequenced in a study of OX40 agonist ivuxolimab in advanced cancers. This table comes from immunoSEQ multiplex PCR, and its TCRdb copy is limited to in-frame clones, with some not included. The sample has some 23,000 clones, about 81% seen once. The specimen was CD4+ or CD8+ T cells sorted from blood, collected in a trial of the OX40 agonist ivuxolimab. Receptor source: an adult with an advanced solid tumor such as melanoma, head and neck, liver or kidney cancer.

The chain uses TRBV19 and TRBJ2-2; D ambiguous. The germline gives CDR1 LNHDA, CDR2 SQIVND (reference sequence). The CDR3 is 14 residues long. V gave up 1 base and J gave up 6 bases, with 9 bases separating them. CDR3 DNA: TGTGCCAGTAGTATAGTAGGAATCGCCGGGGAGCTGTTTTTT. It translates to CASSIVGIAGELFF.

The CDR3 coding sequence is TGTGCCAGCAGCTTAGGGCAGAACTACGAGCAGTACTTC. It translates to CASSLGQNYEQYF. V is TRBV11-1 and J is TRBJ2-5; no reliable D call. The end of the DNA is better explained by TRBJ2-7, so the J call may be wrong. This CDR3 spans 13 amino acids. Germline CDR1 and CDR2: SGHAT and FQDESV (reference sequence).

This clone came up a few times. The chain joins TRBV19 to TRBJ2-1, with 9 nucleotides matching TRBD2. V was clipped by 3 bases and J by 5 bases; unmatched bases: 17. The CDR3 spans 19 residues. Per germline, CDR1 LNHDA and CDR2 SQIVND (reference sequence). The CDR3 loop is CASSIRGSGGSTPHNEQFF. CDR3 bases: TGTGCCAGTAGTATCCGAGGTAGCGGGGGCTCCACACCCCACAATGAGCAGTTCTTC.

The rearrangement joins TRBV9 to TRBJ2-7; 13 bases line up with TRBD2. V gave up 4 bases and J gave up 2 bases; unmatched junction bases: 6. Per the germline V gene, CDR1 is SGDLS and CDR2 is YYNGEE. The CDR3 runs to 16 residues. In DNA form, the CDR3 reads TGTGCCAGCAGCTCCGGGACTAGCGGGGTGACCTACGAGCAGTACTTC. The encoded protein is CASSSGTSGVTYEQYF.

The chain is built from TRBV4-3 and TRBJ2-2; the D is unclear. The germline V gene encodes CDR1 LGHNA and CDR2 YSLEER. The V and J ends lost 5 bases and 7 bases respectively, with 11 bases between them. The CDR3 runs to 13 residues. The CDR3 DNA sequence: TGCGCCAGCAGCGATAGGGAAGGCGGGGAGCTGTTTTTT. Residues: CASSDREGGELFF.

The V gene is TRBV30, the J gene TRBJ1-3; TRBD1 is a possible D gene (5 bases). Germline V gene data show CDR1 as GTSNPN and CDR2 as SVGIG (reference sequence). This CDR3 comprises 15 residues. V lost 5 bases and J lost 0, with 14 bases in between. CDR3 amino acids: CAWRDGGYSGNTIYF. The CDR3 bases are TGTGCCTGGCGGGACGGCGGATACTCTGGAAACACCATATATTTT.

This clone was observed a single time. Here the CDR3 DNA reads TGTGCCAGCAGCTTAACCCTGGGGGCAGGGGGAACGTCAGACTATGGCTACACCTTC. It is translated as CASSLTLGAGGTSDYGYTF. V usage is TRBV7-9 and J usage is TRBJ1-2; 7 bases are shared with TRBD1. The V and J ends lost 2 bases and 3 bases, in that order; junction bases with no gene match: 18. The germline V gene encodes CDR1 SEHNR and CDR2 FQNEAQ (reference sequence). The CDR3 loop spans 19 amino acids.

This clone occurred once. The rearrangement joins TRBV11-1 to TRBJ1-4, with a weak D call TRBD1 (5 bases). Deletions cut 5 bases from V and 8 bases from J, with 15 bases between. The CDR3 is 14 residues long. The germline CDR1 and CDR2 sequences are SGHAT and FQDESV (reference sequence). The DNA of the CDR3 is TGTGCCAGCAGCCCGGGACGGTGGAAGGAAAAACTGTTTTTT. Its translation: CASSPGRWKEKLFF.

The J gene is TRBJ2-1, the V gene TRBV5-1, with TRBD2 matching 11 bases. The CDR3 is made up of 15 amino acids. Germline CDR1 reads SGHRS; CDR2 reads YFSETQ. The V and J ends lost 0 bases and 7 bases, in that order; junction bases with no gene match: 3. In nucleotides, the CDR3 is TGCGCCAGCAGCTTGGAGACTAGCGGGACGAATGAGCAGTTCTTC. This encodes CASSLETSGTNEQFF.